The entry that follows covers one TCR beta chain sequence. The method was immunoSEQ multiplex PCR; TCRdb's version includes in-frame clones alone and lacks a portion of them. The sample includes about 220,000 clones, 65% to 90% of them seen just once. The data belong to a study of blood T cell repertoires in COVID-19. CDR1 is MNHEY, CDR2 SVGEGT, per germline. The CDR3 has 12 amino acids. Between the trimmed V and J ends, which lost 4 bases and 3 bases, there was a span of 7 bases. This clonotype originated in a human donor in a cohort sampled during active COVID-19. Sequenced input: peripheral blood. The J gene is TRBJ2-7, the V gene TRBV6-2 or TRBV6-3; no reliable D call. CDR3: CASSFPVYEQYF. The CDR3 bases are TGTGCCAGCAGTTTCCCTGTCTACGAGCAGTACTTC.